Included here is one T cell receptor (beta chain) sequence, with context. The target antigen is unknown. Sequenced by immunoSEQ multiplex PCR; TCRdb stores in-frame clones only, minus some. The repertoire has about 320,000 clones, 93% of them found once; the top ten carry 5.7%. These data originate in a study of brain T cells in children with intractable seizures. Findings and limits, study-wide: HCMV serostatus was not known, and viral specificity came from CDR3 similarity only. Absence of clones before surgery may stem from lower sequencing depth.

Regarding time point: blood from clinic visit 5 months post-surgery; TSC patient then seizure free. Surgery cases with the highest brain T cell transcript signatures were chosen for sequencing. Pre-surgery treatment included at least one anti-epileptic drug. Sequencing used peripheral blood, obtained roughly 5 months after surgery. The sequence was obtained from a boy in the first two years of life with tuberous sclerosis and intractable seizures.

CDR3 DNA: TGTGCCAGCACCAACAGGGGGGTCGGGGCTCAGCCCCAGCATTTT. Translated: CASTNRGVGAQPQHF. V usage is TRBV2 and J usage is TRBJ1-5, with 8 bases lining up with TRBD1. Trimming at V came to 7 bases and at J to 6 bases, leaving 11 bases not matched to a gene. The CDR3 spans 15 residues. Germline V gene sequence: CDR1 SNHLY, CDR2 FYNNEI.